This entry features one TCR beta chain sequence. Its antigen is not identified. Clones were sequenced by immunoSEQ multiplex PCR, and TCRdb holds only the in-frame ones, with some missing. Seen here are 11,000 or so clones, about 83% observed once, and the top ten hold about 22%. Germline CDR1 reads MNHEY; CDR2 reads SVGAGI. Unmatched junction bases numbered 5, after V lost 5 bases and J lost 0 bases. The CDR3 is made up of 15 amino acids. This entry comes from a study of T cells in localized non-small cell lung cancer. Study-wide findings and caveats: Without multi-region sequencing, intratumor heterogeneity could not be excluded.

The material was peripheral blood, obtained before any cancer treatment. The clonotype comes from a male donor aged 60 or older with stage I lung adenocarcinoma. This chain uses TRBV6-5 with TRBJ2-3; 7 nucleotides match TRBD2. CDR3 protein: CASSRHSGSTDTQYF. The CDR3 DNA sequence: TGTGCCAGCAGTCGCCATAGCGGGAGCACAGATACGCAGTATTTT.